A single sample is the source of the 23 T cell receptor beta chains below, sequenced in a study of vaccination effects on CD4 cells after COVID-19. The data were produced by immunoSEQ multiplex PCR, yet TCRdb's version contains in-frame clones alone and is incomplete. The sample lists tens of thousands of clones, 76% seen once, with 3% to 4% in the top ten. Their recognized antigens are unknown. CD4+ T cell isolation took place after nine to eleven days of culture. Confirmation by PCR established that the person had SARS-CoV-2 infection between March and December 2020. Participants got two doses of BNT162b2 or mRNA-1273 vaccine. This material consisted of CD4+ T cells from PBMCs cultured without peptide, taken after COVID-19 vaccination. The receptors here all came from a human donor who had a prior SARS-CoV-2 infection.

This chain uses TRBV5-1 with TRBJ2-3; 9 nucleotides line up with TRBD2. Germline CDR1 is SGHRS and CDR2 is YFSETQ. CDR3 length: 15 amino acids. After removal of 6 bases from V and 4 bases from J, the junction contained 9 bases not matched to a gene. DNA for the CDR3: TGCGCCAGCACCATGATAGCGGGAGTGGCAGATACGCAGTATTTT. Translated, it gives CASTMIAGVADTQYF.

The chain couples TRBV19 to TRBJ1-5; 7 bases align to TRBD1. CDR1 is LNHDA, CDR2 SQIVND, per germline (reference sequence). The CDR3 is 17 residues long. V lost 0 bases, J lost 1 base, and 6 bases stayed unmatched. CDR3 residues: CASSIDRQGLSNQPQHF. The CDR3 nucleotides are TGTGCCAGTAGTATAGATCGACAGGGATTAAGCAATCAGCCCCAGCATTTT.

This sequence joins TRBV15 and TRBJ1-2; 8 positions match TRBD1. J gave up 6 bases and V 6 bases, and 9 bases lay outside the gene matches. The CDR3 spans 14 residues. Germline lookup yields CDR1 LNHNV and CDR2 YYDKDF (reference sequence). The CDR3 region is CATRVQGARDGYTF. In DNA form, the CDR3 reads TGTGCCACCAGGGTCCAGGGGGCTCGCGATGGCTACACCTTC. The whole variable domain, remainder taken from reference TRBV15 and TRBJ1-2, is DAMVIQNPRYQVTQFGKPVTLSCSQTLNHNVMYWYQQKSSQAPKLLFHYYDKDFNNEADTPDNFQSRRPNTSFCFLDIRSPGLGDTAMYLCATRVQGARDGYTFGSGTRLTVV.

The gene calls are TRBV27 and TRBJ1-4, with D unresolved. The CDR3 has 15 residues. Germline V gene lookup returns CDR1 MNHEY and CDR2 SMNVEV (reference sequence). V lost 6 bases, J lost 3 bases, and 14 bases lay in between. The CDR3 protein is CASRLRGSSNEKLFF. In nucleotides, the CDR3 is TGTGCCAGCAGACTTCGCGGGAGTTCTAATGAAAAACTGTTTTTT.

The chain employs TRBV29-1 and TRBJ2-7; 8 nucleotides line up with TRBD2. The CDR3 extends over 11 amino acids. Germline CDR1 and CDR2: SQVTM and ANQGSEA. The J segment lost 5 bases and the V segment lost 6 bases, leaving 3 bases of the junction unmatched. The CDR3 loop reads CSVGGGHEQYF. In nucleotides, the CDR3 is TGCAGCGTCGGGGGGGGCCACGAGCAGTACTTC.

This clone was seen once. The chain recombines TRBV14 with TRBJ2-7; 11 bases align to TRBD1. The CDR3 is 17 amino acids. Germline CDR1 is SGHDN and CDR2 is FVKESK. V gave up 2 bases and J gave up 5 bases; unmatched junction bases: 11. The CDR3 DNA sequence: TGTGCCAGCAGCCAACCTCGGACAGGGGGCGCTTTCGACGAGCAGTACTTC. This encodes CASSQPRTGGAFDEQYF. Supplemented by reference TRBV14 and TRBJ2-7, the full variable domain reads EAGVTQFPSHSVIEKGQTVTLRCDPISGHDNLYWYRRVMGKEIKFLLHFVKESKQDESGMPNNRFLAERTGGTYSTLKVQPAELEDSGVYFCASSQPRTGGAFDEQYFGPGTRLTVT.

The chain links TRBV30 to TRBJ2-2; no clear D. V lost 2 bases, J lost 4 bases, and 14 bases lay in between. The CDR3 has 15 residues. Germline values: CDR1 GTSNPN, CDR2 SVGIG (reference sequence). Here the CDR3 reads CAWSSRHQFTGELFF. The CDR3, as DNA: TGTGCCTGGAGTTCTAGGCACCAATTCACCGGGGAGCTGTTTTTT.

V gene TRBV5-6 combines with J gene TRBJ2-5, with D tentatively TRBD2 (6 bases). The germline V gene has CDR1 SGHDT and CDR2 YYEEEE. The CDR3 contains 14 residues. V was pared by 3 bases and J by 5 bases, with 14 bases between. The CDR3 sequence: CASSSEPRGETQYF. DNA of the CDR3: TGTGCCAGCAGCTCGGAACCCCGGGGGGAGACCCAGTACTTC.

This clone appeared a few times. The V call is TRBV5-4, the J call TRBJ2-3, with TRBD1 identical over 7 bases. With 4 bases clipped from V and 4 bases from J, the junction kept 6 bases outside the gene matches. The germline CDR1 and CDR2 sequences are SGHNT and YYREEE (reference sequence). This CDR3 comprises 14 residues. The CDR3 loop is CASSPGQHSDTQYF. The CDR3 DNA sequence: TGTGCCAGCAGCCCGGGACAGCACTCAGATACGCAGTATTTT.

This chain connects TRBV19 to TRBJ2-2; perhaps TRBD2 as D (6 bases). Between the trimmed V and J ends, which lost 6 bases and 5 bases, there was a span of 13 bases. Germline CDR1 is LNHDA and CDR2 is SQIVND (reference sequence). The CDR3 loop spans 14 amino acids. CDR3 DNA sequence: TGTGCCAGTAGATTGCAGGGAGGAACCGGGGAGCTGTTTTTT. The encoded protein is CASRLQGGTGELFF. The full variable domain, completed using reference TRBV19 and TRBJ2-2, is DGGITQSPKYLFRKEGQNVTLSCEQNLNHDAMYWYRQDPGQGLRLIYYSQIVNDFQKGDIAEGYSVSREKKESFPLTVTSAQKNPTAFYLCASRLQGGTGELFFGEGSRLTVL.

This clone was seen a handful of times. The chain employs TRBV6-4 and TRBJ1-6; D is possibly TRBD1 (6 bases). The CDR3 consists of 19 residues. Trimming left V 0 bases short and J 10 bases short, with 25 bases between. Per the germline V gene, CDR1 is MRHNA and CDR2 is SNTAGT. DNA of the CDR3: TGTGCCAGCAGTGACTCGACGAGGGGGACCATATTCTCGGGATCACCCCTCCACTTT. Amino acids: CASSDSTRGTIFSGSPLHF.

The chain links TRBV6-6 to TRBJ2-3; the match to TRBD1 covers 9 bases. Germline V lookup: CDR1 MNHNY, CDR2 SVGAGI (reference sequence). Trimming cost V 2 bases and J 0 bases; bases outside gene matches: 3. The CDR3 sequence is 16 residues long. CDR3 loop: CASSYPQGASTDTQYF. CDR3 sequence (DNA): TGTGCCAGCAGTTACCCACAGGGGGCTAGCACAGATACGCAGTATTTT.

The chain uses TRBV15 and TRBJ1-2; D unresolved. The CDR3 extends over 17 amino acids. Per germline, CDR1 LNHNV and CDR2 YYDKDF (reference sequence). V gave up 1 base and J gave up 0 bases, with 15 bases separating them. CDR3 nucleotide sequence: TGTGCCACCAGCAGAGGTCATACGGACCGCGCTAACTATGGCTACACCTTC. Translating it yields CATSRGHTDRANYGYTF.

The V gene is TRBV5-8, the J gene TRBJ2-5, with TRBD2 as a possible D gene (5 bases). The CDR3 sequence is 14 residues long. The germline V gene encodes CDR1 SGHTS and CDR2 YDEGEE. The V end was cut by 1 base, the J end by 1 base, with 8 bases between. Here the CDR3 reads CASSLKAAQETQYF. The CDR3 nucleotides are TGTGCCAGCAGCTTGAAAGCGGCCCAAGAGACCCAGTACTTC.

This chain connects TRBV4-2 to TRBJ1-3; unclear D gene. Germline loops: CDR1 LGHNA, CDR2 YNFKEQ. This CDR3 region has 17 residues. Between the trimmed V and J ends, which lost 0 bases and 0 bases, there was a span of 12 bases. CDR3 region: CASSQDPPRSSGNTIYF. The CDR3 DNA reads TGTGCCAGCAGCCAAGATCCCCCCCGGAGCTCTGGAAACACCATATATTTT.

The chain recombines TRBV29-1 with TRBJ1-1; TRBD1 might be the D (6 bases). This CDR3 region has 12 residues. From germline, CDR1 is SQVTM and CDR2 ANQGSEA. V gave up 6 bases and J gave up 6 bases, with 14 bases separating them. The CDR3: CSVGQYGSEAFF. As DNA, the CDR3 is TGCAGCGTCGGACAGTACGGCTCTGAAGCTTTCTTT.

The genes are TRBV10-1 and TRBJ2-7; D ambiguous. V dropped 4 bases and J dropped 3 bases, with 10 bases sitting between them. Germline loops: CDR1 WNHNN, CDR2 SYGVQD (reference sequence). CDR3 length: 13 residues. CDR3 nucleotides: TGCGCCAGCAGTGGGCAGAGATTCTACGAGCAGTACTTC. Protein: CASSGQRFYEQYF.

J is TRBJ2-5 and V is TRBV2; D may be TRBD1 or TRBD2 (5 bases each). Trimming took off 3 bases at V and 5 bases at J, with 10 bases between the two ends. There are 13 residues in the CDR3. Germline-derived CDR1 and CDR2 are SNHLY and FYNNEI. CDR3 DNA: TGTGCCAGCAGTGATGGGGGTCGGGAGACCCAGTACTTC. This translates into CASSDGGRETQYF. The full variable domain, in which reference TRBV2 and TRBJ2-5 provide the parts outside the CDR3, is EPEVTQTPSHQVTQMGQEVILRCVPISNHLYFYWYRQILGQKVEFLVSFYNNEISEKSEIFDDQFSVERPDGSNFTLKIRSTKLEDSAMYFCASSDGGRETQYFGPGTRLLVL.

This clone was seen more than once but under ten times. The V call is TRBV4-1, the J call TRBJ1-6; D is unresolved. Germline CDR1 reads MGHRA; CDR2 reads YSYEKL. V dropped 1 base and J dropped 6 bases, with 7 bases sitting between them. CDR3 length equals 14 residues. CDR3 protein: CASSQGAGNSPLHF. The CDR3 coding sequence is TGCGCCAGCAGCCAAGGGGCCGGTAATTCACCCCTCCACTTT.

This chain uses TRBV7-9 with TRBJ1-2, with 7 bases lining up with TRBD1. The CDR3 contains 17 residues. The J segment lost 7 bases and the V segment lost 5 bases, leaving 19 bases of the junction unmatched. CDR1 is SEHNR, CDR2 FQNEAQ, per germline (reference sequence). The CDR3 DNA follows: TGTGCCAGCAGCCAGGGGGACCCATCTCCCAAAGCCTCTGGCTACACCTTC. Its translation is CASSQGDPSPKASGYTF. Combining the CDR3 with reference TRBV7-9 and TRBJ1-2 gives the whole variable domain DTGVSQNPRHKITKRGQNVTFRCDPISEHNRLYWYRQTLGQGPEFLTYFQNEAQLEKSRLLSDRFSAERPKGSFSTLEIQRTEQGDSAMYLCASSQGDPSPKASGYTFGSGTRLTVV.

This chain joins TRBV4-1 and TRBJ1-2; tentative D call: TRBD1 (6 bases). V lost 0 bases, J lost 3 bases, and 11 bases lay in between. Germline V CDR1 and CDR2: MGHRA, YSYEKL. The length of the CDR3 is 15 residues. The CDR3 here is CASSQDGGGDYGYTF. The CDR3 DNA is TGCGCCAGCAGCCAAGATGGAGGGGGTGACTATGGCTACACCTTC.

This rearrangement joins TRBV5-6 to TRBJ2-2, with D perhaps TRBD1 (5 bases). Trimming took off 4 bases at V and 1 base at J, with 14 bases between the two ends. This CDR3 has 16 amino acids. Looked up from germline, CDR1 is SGHDT and CDR2 is YYEEEE. The CDR3 region has the DNA TGTGCCAGCAGCCGAATGACAGCCCTGAACACCGGGGAGCTGTTTTTT. Residues: CASSRMTALNTGELFF.

The rearrangement joins TRBV23-1 to TRBJ1-2, with D hard to call. TRBV23-1 is an ORF for which the function is uncertain. Trimming stripped 1 base from V and 7 bases from J, with 10 bases between. CDR3 size: 13 residues. The CDR3 region is CASSQFKGSGYTF. The CDR3 bases are TGCGCCAGCAGTCAATTTAAAGGGTCTGGCTACACCTTC.